The clone carrying this T cell receptor beta chain was found a few times. V was cut by 6 bases and J by 2 bases, with 14 bases left in between. Germline V gives CDR1 SGHTA, CDR2 FQGNSA. The CDR3 length is 15 residues. The data originate from a study of human T cells and chemical hapten exposure. Each CDR3 protein is one row after TCRdb ran MiXCR on the RACE reads. The sample records tens of thousands of distinct CDR3 sequences, 32% being singletons. Regarding time point: patch test 1, 2 weeks after DPC sensitization. As to treatment: therapeutic diphenylcyclopropenone sensitization with weekly scalp DPC.

V is TRBV7-2 and J is TRBJ2-1; D is unresolved. Sequences were derived from whole blood, sampled in connection with sensitization to the hapten diphenylcyclopropenone (DPC). The source is a man aged 40-55 years with alopecia areata. Some clones in this sample may be carry-over from other donors' samples. The CDR3 nucleotides are TGTGCCAGCAGTCGCCAACCCAATACCTACAATGAGCAGTTCTTC. This translates into CASSRQPNTYNEQFF.